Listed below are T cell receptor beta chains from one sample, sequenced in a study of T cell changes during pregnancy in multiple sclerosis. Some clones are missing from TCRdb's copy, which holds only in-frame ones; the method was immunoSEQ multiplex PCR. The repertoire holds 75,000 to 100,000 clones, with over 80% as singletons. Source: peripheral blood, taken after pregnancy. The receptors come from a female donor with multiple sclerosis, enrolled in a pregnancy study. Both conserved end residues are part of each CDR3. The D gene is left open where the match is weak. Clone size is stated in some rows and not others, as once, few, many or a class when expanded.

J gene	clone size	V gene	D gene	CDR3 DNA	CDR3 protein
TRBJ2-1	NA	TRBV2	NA	TGTGCCAGCAGTGCCAGGGGTTTGGGTTACAATGAGCAGTTCTTC	CASSARGLGYNEQFF
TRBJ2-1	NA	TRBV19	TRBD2	TGTGCCAGTAGTATGCAACTTCTAGCGGGAGGAGTAAATGAGCAGTTCTTC	CASSMQLLAGGVNEQFF
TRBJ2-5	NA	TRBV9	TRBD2	TGTGCCAGCAGCAGTAGTAGCGGGGGGGCCACGGAGACCCAGTACTTC	CASSSSSGGATETQYF
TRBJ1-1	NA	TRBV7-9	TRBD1	TGTGCCAGCAGCTTAGCGTGGACAGGGAACACTGAAGCTTTCTTT	CASSLAWTGNTEAFF
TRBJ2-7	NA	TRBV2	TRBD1	TGTGCCAGCACCCGATTCACCCCGGGACAGTCGAGCGAGCAGTACTTC	CASTRFTPGQSSEQYF
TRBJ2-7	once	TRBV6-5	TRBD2	TGTGCCAGCAGTTACTCAGCGGGAGGGCCCCACGAGCAGTACTTC	CASSYSAGGPHEQYF
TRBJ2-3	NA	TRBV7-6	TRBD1	TGTGCCAGCAGCCGACTAATCCCCGGGACAGGAGGAGATACGCAGTATTTT	CASSRLIPGTGGDTQYF
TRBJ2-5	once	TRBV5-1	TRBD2	TGCGCCAGCAGCTTCGCGGGAGTGGGACAAGAGACCCAGTACTTC	CASSFAGVGQETQYF
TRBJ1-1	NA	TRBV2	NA	TGTGCCAGCAGTCCACAAATAGAGGTCTCAAACACTGAAGCTTTCTTT	CASSPQIEVSNTEAFF
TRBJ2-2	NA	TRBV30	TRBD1	TGTGCCGTCCAAGGGACAGCTGACTTCACCGGGGAGCTGTTTTTT	CAVQGTADFTGELFF
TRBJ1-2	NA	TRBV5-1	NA	TGCGCCAGCAGCTCGTTGACAGAAAACTATGGCTACACCTTC	CASSSLTENYGYTF
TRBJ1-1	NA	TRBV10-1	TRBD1	TGCGCCAGCAGTGAGTCCGCGACAGGGGGGAAAGCTTTCTTT	CASSESATGGKAFF
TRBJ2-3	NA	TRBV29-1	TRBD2	TGCAGCGTTGAACGGGGGGGCCCCCCGACAGATACGCAGTATTTT	CSVERGGPPTDTQYF
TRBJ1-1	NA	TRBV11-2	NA	TGTGCCAGCAGCTTATATACGGGGGGTTTCACTGAAGCTTTCTTT	CASSLYTGGFTEAFF
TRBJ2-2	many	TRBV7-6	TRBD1	TGTGCCAGCAGCTCACAGGGGGCGAACACCGGGGAGCTGTTTTTT	CASSSQGANTGELFF
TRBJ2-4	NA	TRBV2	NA	TGTGCCAGCATCCAAAGCTCCACAGGGTCCACACACAACTTC	CASIQSSTGSTHNF
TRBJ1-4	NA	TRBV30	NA	TGTGCCTGGAGTCAGTTCGAGGTACGGAGGGAAAAACTGTTTTTT	CAWSQFEVRREKLFF
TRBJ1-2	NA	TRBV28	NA	TGTGCCAGCAGTCGGACTCTTAACTATGGCTACACCTTC	CASSRTLNYGYTF
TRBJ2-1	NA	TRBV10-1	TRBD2	TGCGCCAGCAGTGAGGATCGCCCTAGCGGGAGGATCTACAATGAGCAGTTCTTC	CASSEDRPSGRIYNEQFF
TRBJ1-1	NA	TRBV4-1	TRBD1	TGCGCCAGCAGCGACGCCGGGACAGGGTTTGCCGACGAAGCTTTCTTT	CASSDAGTGFADEAFF
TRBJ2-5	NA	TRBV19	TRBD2	TGTGCCAGTAGTACTGGCGGGAGTGGTGAGACCCAGTACTTC	CASSTGGSGETQYF
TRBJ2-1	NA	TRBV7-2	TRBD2	TGTGCCAGCAGCTATAGCGGGGGGATTTACAATGAGCAGTTCTTC	CASSYSGGIYNEQFF
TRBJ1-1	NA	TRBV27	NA	TGTGCCAGCAGTTTAAGGTCTCGCGGTAACACTGAAGCTTTCTTT	CASSLRSRGNTEAFF
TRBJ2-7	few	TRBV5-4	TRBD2	TGTGCCAGCAGCCATACTAGCGGGAGATCCCTACGCGAGCAGTACTTC	CASSHTSGRSLREQYF
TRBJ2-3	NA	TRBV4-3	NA	TGCGCCAGCAGCCAAGAGGTGATGGGGGCGAGCACAGATACGCAGTATTTT	CASSQEVMGASTDTQYF
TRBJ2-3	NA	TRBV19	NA	TGTGCCAGTAGTATTACTAGCTTAGGGCGGGATACGCAGTATTTT	CASSITSLGRDTQYF
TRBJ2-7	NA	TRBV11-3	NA	TGTGCCAGCAGCTTAGCTGGACAGCTAAGTAACGAGCAGTACTTC	CASSLAGQLSNEQYF
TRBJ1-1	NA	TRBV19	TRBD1	TGTGCCAGTAGTACGGACAGGGGGGCTTTCTTT	CASSTDRGAFF
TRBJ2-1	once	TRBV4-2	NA	TGTGCCAGCAGCCAAGTCACAGGGATTTACAATGAGCAGTTCTTC	CASSQVTGIYNEQFF
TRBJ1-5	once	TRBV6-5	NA	TGTGCCAGTCAGGGTTATCGCAATCAGCCCCAGCATTTT	CASQGYRNQPQHF
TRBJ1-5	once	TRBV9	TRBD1	TGTGCCAGCAGCCCCAGCATACAGGGGGGTCAGCCCCAGCATTTT	CASSPSIQGGQPQHF
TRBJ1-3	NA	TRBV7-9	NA	TGTGCCAGCAGCCTAATCGCCCTCTCTGGAAACACCATATATTTT	CASSLIALSGNTIYF
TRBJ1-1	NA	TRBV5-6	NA	TGTGCCAGCAGCTTGGCGCCGAGCACTGAAGCTTTCTTT	CASSLAPSTEAFF
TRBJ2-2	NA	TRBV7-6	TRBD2	TGTGCCAGCAGCCCCCGGGGGGGCACCGGGGAGCTGTTTTTT	CASSPRGGTGELFF
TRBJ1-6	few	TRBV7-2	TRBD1	TGTGCCAGCAGTCCATCCTCGGGACAGGGATCACCCCTCCACTTT	CASSPSSGQGSPLHF
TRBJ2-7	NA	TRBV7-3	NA	TGTGCCAGCAGCTTAGGAGAGGCCTACGAGCAGTACTTC	CASSLGEAYEQYF
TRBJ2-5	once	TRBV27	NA	TGTGCCAGCAGGGATACCGGGGGGCGAGAGACCCAGTACTTC	CASRDTGGRETQYF
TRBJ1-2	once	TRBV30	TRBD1	TGTGCCTGGAGTGAGACAGGGTTGGAGGGCTACACCTTC	CAWSETGLEGYTF
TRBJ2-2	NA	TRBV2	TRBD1	TGTGCCAGCAGCGGACAGGGGATGGGCACCGGGGAGCTGTTTTTT	CASSGQGMGTGELFF
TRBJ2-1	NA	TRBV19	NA	TGTGCCAGTAGTCCCATTAGTTCCTACAATGAGCAGTTCTTC	CASSPISSYNEQFF
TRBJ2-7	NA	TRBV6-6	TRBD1	TGTGCCAGCAGTTATGGGGGACAGGAAAAGGAGTACTTC	CASSYGGQEKEYF
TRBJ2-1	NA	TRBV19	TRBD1	TGTGCCAGTAGTTGGGACAGGGTCAACAATGAGCAGTTCTTC	CASSWDRVNNEQFF
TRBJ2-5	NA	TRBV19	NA	TGTGCCAGTAGTAGAGGGACACTGGGAGAGACCCAGTACTTC	CASSRGTLGETQYF
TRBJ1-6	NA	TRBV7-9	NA	TGTGCCAGCGGCCTACAGGGATTGGATTCACCCCTCCACTTT	CASGLQGLDSPLHF
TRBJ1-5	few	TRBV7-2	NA	TGTGCCAGCAGCCTTACAACCGAACAGCCCCAGCATTTT	CASSLTTEQPQHF
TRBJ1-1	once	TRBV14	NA	TGTGCCAGCAGCCAAGCAGGTCTGAGGAACACTGAAGCTTTCTTT	CASSQAGLRNTEAFF
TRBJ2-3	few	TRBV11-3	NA	TGTGCCAGCAGCTTAAGACAGGGCACAGATACGCAGTATTTT	CASSLRQGTDTQYF
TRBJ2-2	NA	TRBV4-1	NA	TGCGCCAGCAGCCCCTTTTTTACGGTCGGGACCGGGGAGCTGTTTTTT	CASSPFFTVGTGELFF
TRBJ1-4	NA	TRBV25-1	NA	TGTGCCAGCAGAGACAACGGTAATGAAAAACTGTTTTTT	CASRDNGNEKLFF
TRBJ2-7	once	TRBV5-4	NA	TGTGCCAGCAGCGCGGACTCGTACGAGCAGTACTTC	CASSADSYEQYF
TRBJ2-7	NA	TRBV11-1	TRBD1	TGTGCCAGCAGCTTTGGCCCCGAAGGGGGCCGGTACGAGCAGTACTTC	CASSFGPEGGRYEQYF
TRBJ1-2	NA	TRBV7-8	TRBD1	TGTGCCAGCAGTTTCGCCGGACAGGGAGGGGGGAACTATGGCTACACCTTC	CASSFAGQGGGNYGYTF
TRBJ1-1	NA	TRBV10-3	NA	TGTGCCATCAGTGAAGGAGGGGCCGGGGCTGAAGCTTTCTTT	CAISEGGAGAEAFF
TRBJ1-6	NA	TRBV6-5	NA	TGTGCCAGCAGTTACTCCATCGGGGATAATTCACCCCTCCACTTT	CASSYSIGDNSPLHF